The present entry profiles one T cell receptor beta chain with its context. Preparing the TCRbeta library involved the use of unique molecular identifiers. Each CDR3 protein is one row after TCRdb ran MiXCR on the PCR reads. In the table there are 190,000 or so distinct CDR3 sequences, more than 12% of which are singletons. The data were obtained in a study of T-cell reconstitution after alpha-beta-depleted transplantation in children. Germline V lookup: CDR1 SGHRS, CDR2 YFSETQ. V dropped 4 bases and J dropped 0 bases, with 16 bases sitting between them. The CDR3 spans 16 residues. This TCR derives from a human donor who donated a stem cell graft to a child with acute lymphoblastic leukemia. The chain combines TRBV5-1 with TRBJ1-1; D possibly corresponds to TRBD1 (5 bases). The sample consisted of PBMCs from the stem cell graft donor, taken from the stem cell graft. CDR3 residues: CASSPHEGSLNTEAFF. DNA of the CDR3: TGCGCCAGCAGCCCACACGAGGGGTCCCTGAACACTGAAGCTTTCTTT.